This TCR beta chain appears in the sequencing data of a study of CD8 T cells in ankylosing spondylitis. This clonotype was seen ten or more times. Its antigen is not known. Study-wide points: Seemingly distinctive of ankylosing spondylitis blood was a TCR beta motif formed by eight highly homologous variants. Relatively rare in peripheral blood, disease-linked clones were also CD8+. There were earlier reports of some motif variants in reactive arthritis synovial fluid and blood. There was reportedly significant enrichment of clones that were disease-linked in matched ankylosing spondylitis synovial fluid.

The CDR3 runs to 13 residues. Trimming left V 6 bases short and J 2 bases short, with 11 bases between. Germline CDR1 MNHNS, CDR2 SASEGT. TCRdb re-derived calls from the 5' RACE reads in MiXCR, one entry per CDR3 protein. The sample shows about 240,000 distinct CDR3 sequences, around 8% of them seen only once. The sequence came from a female donor with ankylosing spondylitis or in good health (not recorded which). The chain uses TRBV6-1 and TRBJ2-7, with D perhaps TRBD1 (6 bases). The sample consisted of blood, either unsorted or a sorted T cell fraction (not recorded which). The CDR3, as DNA: TGTGCCAGCAGAGGGGGTTCACCCTACGAGCAGTACTTC. Amino acid sequence: CASRGGSPYEQYF.